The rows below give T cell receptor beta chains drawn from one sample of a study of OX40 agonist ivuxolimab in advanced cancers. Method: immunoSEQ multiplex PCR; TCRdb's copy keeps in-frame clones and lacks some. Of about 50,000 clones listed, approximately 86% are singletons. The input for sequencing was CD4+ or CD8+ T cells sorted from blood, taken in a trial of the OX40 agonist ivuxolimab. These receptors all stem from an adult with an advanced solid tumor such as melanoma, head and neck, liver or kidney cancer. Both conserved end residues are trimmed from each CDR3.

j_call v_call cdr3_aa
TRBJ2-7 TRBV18 ASSPEADEQY
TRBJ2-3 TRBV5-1 ASSSNPGRTDTQY
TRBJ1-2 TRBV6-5 AASQSNYGYT
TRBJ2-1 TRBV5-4 ASTPGTGYYNEQF
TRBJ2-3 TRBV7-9 ASSQGLATSTDTQY
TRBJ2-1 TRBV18 ASSQPELARRYEQF
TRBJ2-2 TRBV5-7 ASSLFVGGEHRGAV
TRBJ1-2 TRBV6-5 ASSSTGYYGYT
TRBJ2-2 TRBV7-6 ASSSSGANTGELF
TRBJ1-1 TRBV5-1 ASSLEGGKNTEAF
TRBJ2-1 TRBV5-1 ASSRTSQGNEQF
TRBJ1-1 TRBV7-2 ASSPQQVMNTEAF
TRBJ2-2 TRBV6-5 ASSYSPDTGELF
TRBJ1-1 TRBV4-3 ASSRPTGGVMGEAF
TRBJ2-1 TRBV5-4 ASSLGTGDGNEQF
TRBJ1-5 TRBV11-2 ASSLGDTGGTGQPQH